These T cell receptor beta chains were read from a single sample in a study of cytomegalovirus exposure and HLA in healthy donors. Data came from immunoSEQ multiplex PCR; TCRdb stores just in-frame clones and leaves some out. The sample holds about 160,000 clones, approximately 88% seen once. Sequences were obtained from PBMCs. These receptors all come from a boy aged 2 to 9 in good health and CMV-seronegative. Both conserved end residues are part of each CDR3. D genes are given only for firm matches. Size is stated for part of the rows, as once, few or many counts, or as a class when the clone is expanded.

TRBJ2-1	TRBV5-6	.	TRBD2	CASTEPGLAFPQFF	TGTGCCAGCACCGAACCGGGACTAGCTTTCCCCCAGTTCTTC
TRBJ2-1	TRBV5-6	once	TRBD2	CASSLSLAGWNEQFF	TGTGCCAGCAGCTTGTCTCTAGCGGGGTGGAATGAGCAGTTCTTC
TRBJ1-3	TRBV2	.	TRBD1	CASGQQGARGNTIYF	TGTGCCAGCGGTCAACAGGGGGCGAGGGGAAACACCATATATTTT
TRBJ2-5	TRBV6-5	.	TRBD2	CASSYSRGGDQETQYF	TGTGCCAGCAGTTACTCGCGCGGGGGGGACCAAGAGACCCAGTACTTC
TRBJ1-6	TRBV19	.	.	CASSIEGRHYNSPLHF	TGTGCCAGTAGTATAGAGGGTCGACACTATAATTCACCCCTCCACTTT
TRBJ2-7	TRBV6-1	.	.	CASSERGYEQYF	TGTGCCAGCAGTGAACGCGGCTACGAGCAGTACTTC
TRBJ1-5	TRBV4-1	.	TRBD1	CASSQSPGQNNQPQHF	TGCGCCAGCAGCCAAAGTCCGGGACAGAACAATCAGCCCCAGCATTTT
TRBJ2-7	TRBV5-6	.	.	CASSFSTGPYEQYF	TGTGCCAGCAGCTTTAGTACAGGACCCTACGAGCAGTACTTC
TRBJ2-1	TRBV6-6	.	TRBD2	CASSYSSGGINEQFF	TGTGCCAGCAGTTACTCCTCGGGGGGGATCAATGAGCAGTTCTTC
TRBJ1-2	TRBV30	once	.	CAWVAGGRLPAYYGYTF	TGTGCCTGGGTAGCGGGAGGGCGGTTGCCCGCCTACTATGGCTACACCTTC
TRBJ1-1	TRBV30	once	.	CAWSGQENTEAFF	TGTGCCTGGAGTGGACAGGAGAACACTGAAGCTTTCTTT
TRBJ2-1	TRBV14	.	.	CASSQEQGWVRNEQFF	TGTGCCAGCAGCCAAGAGCAGGGATGGGTGAGGAATGAGCAGTTCTTC
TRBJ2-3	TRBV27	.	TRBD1	CASRRDRLSTDTQYF	TGTGCCAGCAGACGGGACAGGCTCTCCACAGATACGCAGTATTTT
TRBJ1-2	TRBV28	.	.	CASSLSAGSNYGYTF	TGTGCCAGCAGTTTATCAGCGGGGAGTAACTATGGCTACACCTTC
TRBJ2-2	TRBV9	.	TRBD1	CASSVGYRDRGSNTGELFF	TGTGCCAGCAGCGTAGGATACCGGGACAGGGGATCGAACACCGGGGAGCTGTTTTTT
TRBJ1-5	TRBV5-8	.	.	CASSLGEQPQHF	TGTGCCAGCAGCTTGGGAGAGCAGCCCCAGCATTTT
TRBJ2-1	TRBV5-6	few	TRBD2	CASSSPAGGGNEQFF	TGTGCCAGCAGCTCCCCAGCGGGAGGTGGGAATGAGCAGTTCTTC
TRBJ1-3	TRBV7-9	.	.	CASSPEAGTGNTIYF	TGTGCCAGCTCCCCAGAAGCAGGGACTGGAAACACCATATATTTT
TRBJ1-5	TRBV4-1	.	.	CASSQPQGVGGNQPQHF	TGCGCCAGCAGCCAACCCCAAGGGGTTGGTGGCAATCAGCCCCAGCATTTT
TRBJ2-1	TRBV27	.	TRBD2	CASSLTPGLAGILEQFF	TGTGCCAGCAGCTTGACCCCTGGACTAGCGGGAATTCTTGAGCAGTTCTTC
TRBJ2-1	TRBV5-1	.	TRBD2	CASRGGYNEQFF	TGCGCCAGCAGGGGGGGGTACAATGAGCAGTTCTTC
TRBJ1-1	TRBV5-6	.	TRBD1	CASSLGGTGRTEAFF	TGTGCCAGCAGCTTGGGGGGGACAGGGCGCACTGAAGCTTTCTTT
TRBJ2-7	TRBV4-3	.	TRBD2	CASSQDKAGLAGEQSYEQYF	TGCGCCAGCAGCCAAGATAAGGCGGGACTAGCGGGGGAACAGTCCTACGAGCAGTACTTC
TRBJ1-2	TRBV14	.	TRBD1	CASSQQTGSNYGYTF	TGTGCCAGCAGCCAACAGACAGGGAGTAACTATGGCTACACCTTC
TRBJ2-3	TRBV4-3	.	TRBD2	CASSQEKSGEGTDTQYF	TGCGCCAGCAGCCAAGAAAAGAGCGGGGAAGGCACAGATACGCAGTATTTT
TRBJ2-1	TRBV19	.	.	CASSIQHKGAKQQFF	TGTGCCAGTAGTATTCAACACAAAGGGGCCAAACAGCAGTTCTTC
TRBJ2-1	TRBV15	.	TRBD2	CATSRSPSGEQFF	TGTGCCACCAGCAGATCCCCTAGCGGCGAGCAGTTCTTC
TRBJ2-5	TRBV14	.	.	CASSQVQGAETQYF	TGTGCCAGCAGCCAAGTGCAGGGTGCAGAGACCCAGTACTTC
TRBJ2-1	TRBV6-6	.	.	CASTLAGAFSNEQFF	TGTGCCAGCACCCTGGCAGGGGCGTTCTCCAATGAGCAGTTCTTC
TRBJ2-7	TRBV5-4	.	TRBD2	CASSLGLAGGLAYEQYF	TGTGCCAGCAGCTTGGGACTAGCGGGAGGGCTCGCCTACGAGCAGTACTTC
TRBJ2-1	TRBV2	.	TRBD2	CASSRDRLRTSGYSEQFF	TGTGCCAGCAGCCGAGACCGGCTGAGGACTAGCGGCTACAGTGAGCAGTTCTTC
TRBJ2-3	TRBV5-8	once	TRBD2	CASSLGSGSGTDTQYF	TGTGCCAGCAGCTTGGGTAGCGGGAGTGGCACAGATACGCAGTATTTT
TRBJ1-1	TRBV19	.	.	CASSLGSSAFF	TGTGCCAGTAGCCTAGGTAGTTCGGCTTTCTTT
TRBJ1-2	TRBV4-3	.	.	CASSPQITGNPYGYTF	TGCGCCAGCAGCCCGCAGATTACAGGGAACCCATATGGCTACACCTTC
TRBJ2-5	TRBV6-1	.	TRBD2	CASSEAWGGETQYF	TGTGCCAGCAGTGAAGCGTGGGGGGGTGAGACCCAGTACTTC
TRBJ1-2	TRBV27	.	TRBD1	CASSNDRDYGYTF	TGTGCCAGCAGCAACGACAGGGACTATGGCTACACCTTC
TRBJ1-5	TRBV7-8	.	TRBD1	CASSVDRGASNQPQHF	TGTGCCAGCAGCGTCGACAGGGGGGCGAGCAATCAGCCCCAGCATTTT
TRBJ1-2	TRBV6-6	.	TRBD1	CATFPGQGNYGYTF	TGTGCCACGTTCCCGGGACAGGGAAACTATGGCTACACCTTC
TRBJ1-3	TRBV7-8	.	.	CASSLAIGNPTIYF	TGTGCCAGCAGCTTAGCGATTGGCAATCCGACCATATATTTT
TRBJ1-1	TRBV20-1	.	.	CSARRNTEAFF	TGCAGTGCACGCAGGAACACTGAAGCTTTCTTT
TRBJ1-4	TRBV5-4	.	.	CATNLDGLNEKLFF	TGTGCCACGAATTTGGACGGACTAAATGAAAAACTGTTTTTT
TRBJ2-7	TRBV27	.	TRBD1	CASSFIGTATYEQYF	TGTGCCAGCAGTTTTATAGGGACAGCTACCTACGAGCAGTACTTC
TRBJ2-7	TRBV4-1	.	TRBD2	CASSTLLAGGYEQYF	TGCGCCAGCAGCACCCTGCTAGCGGGAGGCTACGAGCAGTACTTC
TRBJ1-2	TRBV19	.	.	CASRTRGDHYGYTF	TGTGCCAGTAGGACTCGGGGGGATCACTATGGCTACACCTTC
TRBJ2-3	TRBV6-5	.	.	CASSYLGGDTDTQYF	TGTGCCAGCAGTTACTTGGGTGGAGACACAGATACGCAGTATTTT
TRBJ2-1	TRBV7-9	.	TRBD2	CASSLIAGVGLGDEQFF	TGTGCCAGCAGCTTAATAGCGGGAGTAGGGTTGGGCGATGAGCAGTTCTTC
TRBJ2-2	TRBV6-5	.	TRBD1	CASNKQGRDTGELFF	TGTGCCAGCAACAAACAGGGGCGAGACACCGGGGAGCTGTTTTTT
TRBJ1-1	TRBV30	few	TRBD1	CAWSFRGPMDTEAFF	TGTGCCTGGAGTTTCAGGGGGCCGATGGACACTGAAGCTTTCTTT
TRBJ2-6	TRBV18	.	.	CASSSSDQGFSGANVLTF	TGTGCCAGCTCATCCAGTGATCAGGGCTTCTCTGGGGCCAACGTCCTGACTTTC
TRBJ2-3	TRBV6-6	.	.	CASTHNPRTSTDTQYF	TGTGCCAGCACCCACAATCCCCGGACTAGCACAGATACGCAGTATTTT
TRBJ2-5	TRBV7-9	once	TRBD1	CASSSGQQETQYF	TGTGCCAGCAGCTCGGGACAGCAAGAGACCCAGTACTTC
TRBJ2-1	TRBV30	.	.	CAWGRGFYNEQFF	TGTGCCTGGGGTAGGGGGTTCTACAATGAGCAGTTCTTC
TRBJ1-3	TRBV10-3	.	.	CAVSESPGLKEGNTIYF	TGTGCCGTCAGTGAGTCACCGGGACTAAAAGAAGGAAACACCATATATTTT
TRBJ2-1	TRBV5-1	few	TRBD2	CASSDPSGGVNEQFF	TGCGCCAGCAGCGACCCTAGCGGGGGGGTCAATGAGCAGTTCTTC
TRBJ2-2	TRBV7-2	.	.	CASSLGPYSTGELFF	TGTGCCAGCAGCTTAGGGCCTTACAGCACCGGGGAGCTGTTTTTT